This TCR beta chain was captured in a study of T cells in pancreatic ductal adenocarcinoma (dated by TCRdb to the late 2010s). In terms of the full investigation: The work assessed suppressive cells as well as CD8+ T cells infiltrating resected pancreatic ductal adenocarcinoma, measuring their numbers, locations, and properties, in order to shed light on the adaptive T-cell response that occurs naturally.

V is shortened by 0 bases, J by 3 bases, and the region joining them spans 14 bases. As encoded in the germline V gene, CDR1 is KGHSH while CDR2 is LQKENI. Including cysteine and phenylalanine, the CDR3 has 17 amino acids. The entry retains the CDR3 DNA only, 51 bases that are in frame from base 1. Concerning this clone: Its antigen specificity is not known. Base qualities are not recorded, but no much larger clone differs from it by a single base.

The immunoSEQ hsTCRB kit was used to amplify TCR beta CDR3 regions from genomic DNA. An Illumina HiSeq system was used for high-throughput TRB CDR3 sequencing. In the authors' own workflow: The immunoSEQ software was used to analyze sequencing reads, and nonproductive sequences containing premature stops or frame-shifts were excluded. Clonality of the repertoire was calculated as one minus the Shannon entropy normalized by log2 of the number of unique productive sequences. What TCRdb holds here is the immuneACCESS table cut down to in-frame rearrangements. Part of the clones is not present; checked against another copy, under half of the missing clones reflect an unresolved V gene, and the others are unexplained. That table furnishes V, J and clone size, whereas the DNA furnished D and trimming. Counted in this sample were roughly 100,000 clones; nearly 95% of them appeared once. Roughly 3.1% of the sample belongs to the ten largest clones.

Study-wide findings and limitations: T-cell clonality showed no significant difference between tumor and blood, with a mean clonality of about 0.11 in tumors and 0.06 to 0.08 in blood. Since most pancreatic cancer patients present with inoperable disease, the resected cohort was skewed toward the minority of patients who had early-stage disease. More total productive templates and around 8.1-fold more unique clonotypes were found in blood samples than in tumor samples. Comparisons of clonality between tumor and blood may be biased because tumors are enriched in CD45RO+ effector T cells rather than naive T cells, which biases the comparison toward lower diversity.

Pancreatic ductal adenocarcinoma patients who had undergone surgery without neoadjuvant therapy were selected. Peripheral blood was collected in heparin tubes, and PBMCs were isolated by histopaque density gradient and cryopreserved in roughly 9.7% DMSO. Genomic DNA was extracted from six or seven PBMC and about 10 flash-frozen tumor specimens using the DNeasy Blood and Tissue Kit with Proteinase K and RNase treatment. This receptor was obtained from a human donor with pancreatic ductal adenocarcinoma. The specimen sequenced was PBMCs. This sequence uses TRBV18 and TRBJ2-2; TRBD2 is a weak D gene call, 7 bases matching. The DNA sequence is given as TGTGCCAGCTCACCACCCAACAGGCGGGGGCACACCGGGGAGCTGTTTTTT. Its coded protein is CASSPPNRRGHTGELFF.